The entry below describes one T cell receptor (beta chain). The data were obtained in a study of cytomegalovirus exposure and HLA in healthy donors. Primers: 60 Vbeta forward and 13 Jbeta reverse. The data were produced by immunoSEQ multiplex PCR, yet TCRdb's version contains in-frame clones alone and is incomplete. The sample lists some 130,000 clones; around 79% were seen once. V lost 5 bases to trimming and J lost 5 bases; unmatched junction nucleotides: 6. This CDR3 contains 14 residues. Looked up from germline, CDR1 is SGHNT and CDR2 is YENEEA. The chain recombines TRBV11-3 with TRBJ2-7; TRBD1 matches at 10 bases. This sequence was found in a man aged 35-49 years in good health and CMV-seropositive. Sequencing was done on a sample of PBMCs. The CDR3 DNA reads as TGTGCCAGCAGCCCCGGGACAGGGGTCCACGAGCAGTACTTC. Translation gives CASSPGTGVHEQYF.